These 28 T cell receptor beta chains were all obtained from the same sample, sequenced in a study of T-cell memory formation after mild COVID-19. One entry per CDR3 protein results from TCRdb running MiXCR on the 5' RACE reads. The table records about 200,000 distinct CDR3 sequences, roughly 16% of them present only once. The sequencing input was PBMCs or a T cell subset sorted from them (not recorded which). All receptors derive from an adult woman who had mild COVID-19 (a few samples of this study predate the infection). Cell type and time point are not known.

The chain combines TRBV6-6 with TRBJ1-2; D is unresolved. The CDR3 consists of 13 residues. The germline V gene has CDR1 MNHNY and CDR2 SVGAGI (reference sequence). V was pared by 5 bases and J by 4 bases, with 11 bases between. DNA for the CDR3: TGTGCCAGCAGTCCCGATCCGGGCTATGGCTACACCTTC. Its protein is CASSPDPGYGYTF.

This clonotype was counted at least ten times. The gene calls are TRBV12-3 or TRBV12-4 and TRBJ1-3; a possible D gene is TRBD1 (5 bases). V gave up 7 bases and J gave up 3 bases, with 19 bases separating them. The CDR3 loop spans 16 amino acids. The CDR3 coding sequence is TGTGCCAGCATCCTCTCACGCAGGGTGATTGGAAACACCATATATTTT. This sequence encodes CASILSRRVIGNTIYF.

This clonotype was found a few times. V usage is TRBV20-1 and J usage is TRBJ1-1; D might be TRBD1 (5 bases). Trimming took 1 base from V and 1 from J, leaving 10 bases between them. The CDR3 loop spans 14 amino acids. Germline V gene lookup returns CDR1 DFQATT and CDR2 SNEGSKA (reference sequence). The CDR3 DNA follows: TGCAGTGCTAGAGTCGGGGGAAGGAACACTGAAGCTTTCTTT. Protein: CSARVGGRNTEAFF.

This clonotype was seen a few times. The chain has TRBV15 and TRBJ2-7; 8 bases align to TRBD1. The V gene end was trimmed by 4 bases and the J gene end by 6 bases; junction bases not matched to a gene: 8. Germline lookup yields CDR1 LNHNV and CDR2 YYDKDF (reference sequence). The CDR3 is 14 amino acids. This CDR3 reads CATSIPDRGFEQYF. The CDR3 DNA follows: TGTGCCACCAGCATTCCCGACAGGGGTTTCGAGCAGTACTTC.

The sample holds a few counts of this clonotype. The chain carries TRBV5-1 and TRBJ1-1; maybe TRBD1 (6 bases). This CDR3 comprises 13 residues. V was trimmed by 4 bases and J by 7 bases, leaving 14 bases between them. Germline lookup yields CDR1 SGHRS and CDR2 YFSETQ. The CDR3 spells CASSPGHRGEAFF. Here the CDR3 DNA reads TGCGCCAGCAGCCCGGGACATCGGGGTGAAGCTTTCTTT.

This clonotype was observed a handful of times. The V and J genes are TRBV20-1 and TRBJ2-3, with D unresolved. The V gene lost 5 bases and the J gene lost 1 base, with 16 bases spanning the gap. This CDR3 contains 15 residues. Germline CDR1 DFQATT, CDR2 SNEGSKA (reference sequence). The CDR3 DNA reads as TGCAGTGCTCTCGGACGGGCGATAGGCACAGATACGCAGTATTTT. It translates to CSALGRAIGTDTQYF.

This clonotype has only a few counts. The chain carries TRBV23-1 and TRBJ2-7, with D unclear. TRBV23-1 is labeled an ORF, and its function is uncertain. CDR3 size: 15 residues. Trimming took off 4 bases at V and 0 bases at J, with 13 bases between the two ends. CDR3 coding DNA: TGCGCCAGCAGTCGCGAACTCGAGAGCTCCTACGAGCAGTACTTC. Protein: CASSRELESSYEQYF.

V and J are TRBV7-2 and TRBJ1-3; D is undetermined. Germline assignment: CDR1 SGHTA and CDR2 FQGNSA. This CDR3 is 16 amino acids long. V dropped 6 bases and J dropped 0 bases, with 15 bases sitting between them. The CDR3: CASSKGDRFSGNTIYF. The DNA for the CDR3 is TGTGCCAGCAGTAAGGGCGACCGCTTCTCTGGAAACACCATATATTTT.

The genes are TRBV5-1 and TRBJ2-5, with 12 positions matching TRBD2. This CDR3 region has 16 residues. CDR1 and CDR2 from the germline V gene are SGHRS and YFSETQ. With 4 bases clipped from V and 0 bases from J, the junction kept 4 bases outside the gene matches. The DNA for the CDR3 is TGCGCCAGCAGCCTAGGGACTAGCGGGTACCAAGAGACCCAGTACTTC. Protein: CASSLGTSGYQETQYF.

This clonotype has a handful of counts. V gene TRBV7-9 combines with J gene TRBJ2-1, with D possibly matching TRBD1 (6 bases). Per the germline V gene, CDR1 is SEHNR and CDR2 is FQNEAQ (reference sequence). The CDR3 has 14 residues. V gave up 5 bases and J gave up 8 bases, with 16 bases separating them. In DNA, the CDR3 is TGTGCCAGCAGCCACACAGGGTCCGGTGATGAGCAGTTCTTC. Translated: CASSHTGSGDEQFF.

V usage is TRBV6-5 and J usage is TRBJ2-2; maybe TRBD1 (5 bases). This CDR3 has 14 amino acids. The germline V gene encodes CDR1 MNHEY and CDR2 SVGAGI. The V end was cut by 5 bases, the J end by 4 bases, with 11 bases between. The CDR3 region has the DNA TGTGCCAGCAGTGGACACATCCGCACCGGGGAGCTGTTTTTT. The encoded protein is CASSGHIRTGELFF.

J is TRBJ2-7 and V is TRBV30; maybe TRBD2 (6 bases). The CDR3 runs 13 residues. The V end lost 4 bases, the J end lost 4 bases, and 14 bases lay between the germline ends. Germline-derived CDR1 and CDR2 are GTSNPN and SVGIG (reference sequence). The CDR3 coding sequence is TGTGCCTGGAACGCGGGACCCGAGTACGAGCAGTACTTC. It specifies CAWNAGPEYEQYF. Full variable domain (missing parts from reference TRBV30 and TRBJ2-7): SQTIHQWPATLVQPVGSPLSLECTVEGTSNPNLYWYRQAAGRGLQLLFYSVGIGQISSEVPQNLSASRPQDRQFILSSKKLLLSDSGFYLCAWNAGPEYEQYFGPGTRLTVT.

This clonotype has more than one count but fewer than ten. The rearrangement joins TRBV18 to TRBJ2-6; no clear D gene. The germline CDR1 and CDR2 sequences are KGHSH and LQKENI. Between the trimmed V and J ends, which lost 5 bases and 0 bases, there was a span of 8 bases. The CDR3 spans 15 residues. CDR3 residues: CASSAKHSGANVLTF. The CDR3 region has the DNA TGTGCCAGCTCAGCAAAACACTCTGGGGCCAACGTCCTGACTTTC.

There are a few counts of this clonotype. V usage is TRBV5-1 and J usage is TRBJ2-1; 11 bases agree with TRBD2. The CDR3 runs to 16 residues. Germline CDR1 reads SGHRS; CDR2 reads YFSETQ. The junction had 4 bases not matched to a gene; V was cut back by 0 bases and J by 5 bases. The CDR3 bases are TGCGCCAGCAGCTTGGGGCTAGCGGGAGGTAACAATGAGCAGTTCTTC. Its translation: CASSLGLAGGNNEQFF.

The rearrangement uses TRBV29-1 and TRBJ1-1, with D tentatively TRBD1 (5 bases). Germline lookup yields CDR1 SQVTM and CDR2 ANQGSEA. The CDR3 spans 12 residues. Trimming left V 7 bases short and J 4 bases short, with 13 bases between. CDR3 in amino acids: CSARDGFTEAFF. In nucleotides, the CDR3 is TGCAGCGCCAGGGACGGCTTCACTGAAGCTTTCTTT.

In regard to this clonotype: The junction and the germline gene differ at one end; a read error may be behind it. V usage is TRBV4-3 and J usage is TRBJ2-3; 8 nucleotides match TRBD2. CDR1 and CDR2 from the germline V gene are LGHNA and YSLEER. This CDR3 region has 16 residues. CDR3 amino acids: CASSQELAVRTYTQYF. The CDR3 nucleotides are TGCGCCAGCAGCCAAGAACTAGCGGTTCGCACATATACGCAGTATTTT.

The V gene is TRBV12-3 or TRBV12-4, the J gene TRBJ2-3; 7 positions agree with TRBD2. Trimming cost V 6 bases and J 2 bases; bases outside gene matches: 5. The CDR3 loop spans 14 amino acids. CDR3 amino acids: CASRTRDYTDTQYF. CDR3 DNA sequence: TGTGCCAGCAGAACCCGGGACTACACAGATACGCAGTATTTT.

The CDR3 loop is CASSLGVSNQPQHF. CDR3 DNA sequence: TGTGCCAGCAGCTTGGGTGTGAGCAATCAGCCCCAGCATTTT. The rearrangement joins TRBV5-6 to TRBJ1-5, with no clear D. From germline, CDR1 is SGHDT and CDR2 YYEEEE. This CDR3 is built from 14 residues. The V gene lost 0 bases and the J gene lost 1 base, with 5 bases spanning the gap.

This sequence joins TRBV20-1 and TRBJ2-7; tentative D call: TRBD2 (6 bases). The V gene lost 6 bases and the J gene lost 2 bases, with 17 bases spanning the gap. CDR1 and CDR2 from the germline V gene are DFQATT and SNEGSKA (reference sequence). This CDR3 is 14 amino acids long. The CDR3 reads CSAPGGGGAYEQYF. CDR3 nucleotides: TGCAGTGCCCCGGGCGGTGGAGGGGCCTACGAGCAGTACTTC.

There are a few counts of this clonotype. V and J are TRBV12-3 or TRBV12-4 and TRBJ2-5, with TRBD2 as a possible D gene (5 bases). The CDR3 has 13 residues. V was pared by 2 bases and J by 3 bases, with 7 bases between. The CDR3 DNA reads as TGTGCCAGCAGTTTATTCGGGGAAGAGACCCAGTACTTC. This sequence encodes CASSLFGEETQYF.

This clonotype was observed a few times. This chain uses TRBV5-5 with TRBJ1-2; D possibly corresponds to TRBD1 (5 bases). This CDR3 comprises 13 residues. CDR1 and CDR2 from the germline V gene are SGHKS and YYEKEE (reference sequence). The V and J ends lost 0 bases and 8 bases respectively, with 11 bases between them. The CDR3 nucleotides read TGTGCCAGCAGCTTGGTTCAGGGTGAGGGCTACACCTTC. Translated, it gives CASSLVQGEGYTF.

This clonotype was picked up a small number of times. The chain joins TRBV10-3 to TRBJ2-3, with D maybe TRBD2 (6 bases). The CDR3 has 14 residues. Germline CDR1 ENHRY, CDR2 SYGVKD. The V end lost 6 bases, the J end lost 0 bases, and 10 bases lay between the germline ends. The CDR3 coding sequence is TGTGCCATCAGGGACGGGGGAAGCACAGATACGCAGTATTTT. Translation: CAIRDGGSTDTQYF.

V gene TRBV20-1 combines with J gene TRBJ1-4; perhaps TRBD1 as D (5 bases). CDR1 is DFQATT and CDR2 is SNEGSKA in the germline V gene (reference sequence). Trimming stripped 1 base from V and 0 bases from J, with 9 bases between. CDR3 length equals 15 residues. The CDR3 nucleotides read TGCAGTGCTAGAGCAGGGTTTACAACTAATGAAAAACTGTTTTTT. Protein: CSARAGFTTNEKLFF.

This chain connects TRBV5-1 to TRBJ2-7; 8 bases are a match to TRBD1. V was clipped by 0 bases and J by 6 bases; unmatched bases: 8. Germline CDR1 reads SGHRS; CDR2 reads YFSETQ. CDR3 size: 15 residues. CDR3 coding DNA: TGCGCCAGCAGCTTGGTATACAGGGGGAGAGTCGAGCAGTACTTC. Translation: CASSLVYRGRVEQYF.

The chain recombines TRBV5-1 with TRBJ2-7; 9 nucleotides line up with TRBD2. The CDR3 covers 14 residues. Germline-derived CDR1 and CDR2 are SGHRS and YFSETQ. The junction had 5 bases not matched to a gene; V was cut back by 4 bases and J by 3 bases. CDR3 sequence reads: CASSMGLAVYEQYF. CDR3 in DNA: TGCGCCAGCAGCATGGGACTAGCTGTCTACGAGCAGTACTTC.

At least ten counts were recorded for this clonotype. The chain has TRBV5-1 and TRBJ2-2, with 8 bases lining up with TRBD2. Germline V gene lookup returns CDR1 SGHRS and CDR2 YFSETQ. With V trimmed by 0 bases and J by 6 bases, 7 bases remained unmatched. CDR3 length: 16 amino acids. The CDR3 sequence: CASSLDYGGAAGELFF. The CDR3 DNA is TGCGCCAGCAGCTTGGACTACGGGGGGGCCGCCGGGGAGCTGTTTTTT.

This clonotype has more than one count but fewer than ten. This rearrangement joins TRBV21-1 to TRBJ2-1; the table's D call, TRBD2, has no DNA check behind it. TRBV21-1 is listed as a pseudogene. This CDR3 contains 20 residues. The CDR3 bases are TGTGCCAGCAGCAAAATCCAACGGGGTCTAGCGGGAGCGGGTCTCAATGAGCAGTTCTTC. Translated: CASSKIQRGLAGAGLNEQFF.

This clonotype was observed a handful of times. CDR3 in amino acids: CASSDWAASYEQYF. CDR3 sequence (DNA): TGTGCCAGCAGTGATTGGGCGGCTTCCTACGAGCAGTACTTC. J is TRBJ2-7 and V is TRBV2, with D uncertain. Trimming removed 3 bases from V and 1 base from J, with 10 bases in between. The CDR3 spans 14 residues. CDR1 is SNHLY and CDR2 is FYNNEI in the germline V gene.